Listed below are T cell receptor beta chains from one sample, sequenced in a study of blood T cell repertoires in COVID-19. TCRdb's copy holds only in-frame clones and misses some; the assay was immunoSEQ multiplex PCR. Of about 110,000 clones in the sample, about 85% were seen once. Sample: peripheral blood. These receptors were collected from a human donor in a cohort sampled during active COVID-19. CDR3s include the opening cysteine and the closing phenylalanine or tryptophan. Each record gives: D gene, clone size, V gene, J gene, CDR3 DNA, CDR3 protein. D genes are given only for firm matches. Expanded clones are given a class, and other clones once, few, many or no size at all.

D gene: NA; clone size: NA; V gene: TRBV7-5; J gene: TRBJ2-5; CDR3 DNA: TGTGTCAGAAGCTCAGGGACTAGCGGGTTTTCTCAAGAGACCCAGTACTTC; CDR3 protein: CVRSSGTSGFSQETQYF
D gene: TRBD2; clone size: NA; V gene: TRBV19; J gene: TRBJ2-4; CDR3 DNA: TGTGCCAGTAGTAAACGGACTAGCGGGGGGGACCTAGCCAAAAACATTCAGTACTTC; CDR3 protein: CASSKRTSGGDLAKNIQYF
D gene: NA; clone size: NA; V gene: TRBV19; J gene: TRBJ2-5; CDR3 DNA: TGTGCCAGTAGTATAGGTAGCAACCCAGAGACCCAGTACTTC; CDR3 protein: CASSIGSNPETQYF
D gene: NA; clone size: NA; V gene: TRBV12-3/TRBV12-4; J gene: TRBJ1-2; CDR3 DNA: TGTGCCAGCAGTTTAGGTCGGGATGGCTACACCTTC; CDR3 protein: CASSLGRDGYTF
D gene: NA; clone size: NA; V gene: TRBV5-4; J gene: TRBJ2-1; CDR3 DNA: TGTGCCAGCAGCACGGGGAACAATGAGCAGTTCTTC; CDR3 protein: CASSTGNNEQFF
D gene: NA; clone size: few; V gene: TRBV5-1; J gene: TRBJ2-7; CDR3 DNA: TGCGCCAGCAGCCCCGAAGGGGCGGTGCTCTCCTACGAGCAGTACTTC; CDR3 protein: CASSPEGAVLSYEQYF
D gene: NA; clone size: NA; V gene: TRBV27; J gene: TRBJ2-7; CDR3 DNA: TGTGCCAGCAGTCCCCTCGCCGGGGGCGAGCAGTACTTC; CDR3 protein: CASSPLAGGEQYF
D gene: TRBD1; clone size: NA; V gene: TRBV2; J gene: TRBJ1-1; CDR3 DNA: TGTGCCAGCAGCCTGGACAGGGACACTGAAGCTTTCTTT; CDR3 protein: CASSLDRDTEAFF
D gene: TRBD1; clone size: NA; V gene: TRBV6-2/TRBV6-3; J gene: TRBJ2-7; CDR3 DNA: TGTGCCAGCAGTTACTCCCTTACCGGGACAGGATTTCCCTACGAGCAGTACTTC; CDR3 protein: CASSYSLTGTGFPYEQYF
D gene: TRBD2; clone size: NA; V gene: TRBV2; J gene: TRBJ2-1; CDR3 DNA: TGTGCCAGCAGTGGGCCCCTAGCGGGGGTACAGTTCTTC; CDR3 protein: CASSGPLAGVQFF
D gene: NA; clone size: once; V gene: TRBV3-1/TRBV3-2; J gene: TRBJ1-6; CDR3 DNA: TGTGCCAGCAGCCAAGTCCGGGGTTCACCCCTCCACTTT; CDR3 protein: CASSQVRGSPLHF
D gene: NA; clone size: NA; V gene: TRBV6-6; J gene: TRBJ1-1; CDR3 DNA: TGTGCCAGCAGTTACTTTACACCGGGGGCTGAAGCTTTCTTT; CDR3 protein: CASSYFTPGAEAFF
D gene: TRBD1; clone size: NA; V gene: TRBV28; J gene: TRBJ1-5; CDR3 DNA: TGTGCCAGCAGTAGCACAGGGGAAGGCAATCAGCCCCAGCATTTT; CDR3 protein: CASSSTGEGNQPQHF
D gene: NA; clone size: NA; V gene: TRBV7-2; J gene: TRBJ2-7; CDR3 DNA: TGTGCCAGCAGCTTTGGGCTAACCTACGAGCAGTACTTC; CDR3 protein: CASSFGLTYEQYF
D gene: TRBD1; clone size: NA; V gene: TRBV5-1; J gene: TRBJ1-6; CDR3 DNA: TGCGCCAGCAGCCGGGACAGCCTTAATTCACCCCTCCACTTT; CDR3 protein: CASSRDSLNSPLHF
D gene: TRBD1; clone size: NA; V gene: TRBV7-9; J gene: TRBJ1-6; CDR3 DNA: TGTGCCAGCAGCACTCCAGGGGGCGCCGGGTCCTATAATTCACCCCTCCACTTT; CDR3 protein: CASSTPGGAGSYNSPLHF
D gene: TRBD1; clone size: NA; V gene: TRBV7-2; J gene: TRBJ1-3; CDR3 DNA: TGTGCCAGCAGCTTTACAGGGGGCGCAGAGGGAAACACCATATATTTT; CDR3 protein: CASSFTGGAEGNTIYF
D gene: NA; clone size: NA; V gene: TRBV6-6; J gene: TRBJ1-2; CDR3 DNA: TGTGCCAGCAGTTACCCCCCGACAGAATACACCTTC; CDR3 protein: CASSYPPTEYTF
D gene: NA; clone size: NA; V gene: TRBV18; J gene: TRBJ1-2; CDR3 DNA: TGTGCCAGCTCACCCGATTCCGGGGGTTTGGGCACCTTC; CDR3 protein: CASSPDSGGLGTF
D gene: NA; clone size: NA; V gene: TRBV4-1; J gene: TRBJ2-3; CDR3 DNA: TGCGCCAGCAGTCCGACAGGCAACACAGATACGCAGTATTTT; CDR3 protein: CASSPTGNTDTQYF
D gene: TRBD1; clone size: NA; V gene: TRBV7-2; J gene: TRBJ2-4; CDR3 DNA: TGTGCCAGCAGCCCGCGACAGGGGGCCGCCAAAAACATTCAGTACTTC; CDR3 protein: CASSPRQGAAKNIQYF
D gene: TRBD1; clone size: NA; V gene: TRBV27; J gene: TRBJ2-3; CDR3 DNA: TGTGCCAGCAGAGGGGGCAAAAATACGCAGTATTTT; CDR3 protein: CASRGGKNTQYF
D gene: NA; clone size: once; V gene: TRBV2; J gene: TRBJ1-6; CDR3 DNA: TGTGCCAGCAGGTCTGGGGCAGTGAGCTCCTATAATTCACCCCTCCACTTT; CDR3 protein: CASRSGAVSSYNSPLHF
D gene: TRBD1; clone size: NA; V gene: TRBV23-1; J gene: TRBJ2-3; CDR3 DNA: TGCGCCAGCAGTCAAATAGGTAGGGGGCACCGGGGCACAGATACGCAGTATTTT; CDR3 protein: CASSQIGRGHRGTDTQYF
D gene: TRBD2; clone size: NA; V gene: TRBV5-6; J gene: TRBJ2-3; CDR3 DNA: TGTGCCAGCAGCTGGGACTATTCGACAGATACGCAGTATTTT; CDR3 protein: CASSWDYSTDTQYF
D gene: NA; clone size: NA; V gene: TRBV4-1; J gene: TRBJ2-1; CDR3 DNA: TGCGCCAGCAGCCAAGGGGAGGAAGCGGTCAACAATGAGCAGTTCTTC; CDR3 protein: CASSQGEEAVNNEQFF
D gene: NA; clone size: NA; V gene: TRBV7-9; J gene: TRBJ2-1; CDR3 DNA: TGTGCCAGCAGCCCGAGAAGTACGAGTAAAAATGAGCAGTTCTTC; CDR3 protein: CASSPRSTSKNEQFF
D gene: NA; clone size: NA; V gene: TRBV7-9; J gene: TRBJ1-5; CDR3 DNA: TGTGCCAGCAGCTACGGGGGATCTGGGAGCAAGAATCAGCCCCAGCATTTT; CDR3 protein: CASSYGGSGSKNQPQHF
D gene: NA; clone size: NA; V gene: TRBV25-1; J gene: TRBJ1-4; CDR3 DNA: TGTGCCAGCAGTGAGCGGAACAGGGCCGAACTGTTTTTT; CDR3 protein: CASSERNRAELFF
D gene: NA; clone size: NA; V gene: TRBV5-1; J gene: TRBJ2-7; CDR3 DNA: TGCGCCAGCAGCGAGGGGGGGTCAGCTTACTTC; CDR3 protein: CASSEGGSAYF
D gene: TRBD1; clone size: NA; V gene: TRBV5-8; J gene: TRBJ1-2; CDR3 DNA: TGTGCCAGCAGCTTCACGGACAGGGATAACTATGGCTACACCTTC; CDR3 protein: CASSFTDRDNYGYTF
D gene: TRBD2; clone size: NA; V gene: TRBV7-2; J gene: TRBJ2-1; CDR3 DNA: TGTGCCAGCAGCTTAGGCCTAGCGGGATCCTACAATGAGCAGTTCTTC; CDR3 protein: CASSLGLAGSYNEQFF
D gene: NA; clone size: NA; V gene: TRBV5-5; J gene: TRBJ2-3; CDR3 DNA: TGTGCCAGCAGTTACGACAGGACGACAGATACGCAGTATTTT; CDR3 protein: CASSYDRTTDTQYF
D gene: NA; clone size: NA; V gene: TRBV6-5; J gene: TRBJ2-7; CDR3 DNA: TGTGCCAGCAGCACCCCAGGGGGGAGCTCCTACGAGCAGTACTTC; CDR3 protein: CASSTPGGSSYEQYF
D gene: NA; clone size: NA; V gene: TRBV21-1; J gene: TRBJ2-5; CDR3 DNA: TGTGCCAGCAACGTGGGACTAGTCGCGAAAGAGACCCAGTACTTC; CDR3 protein: CASNVGLVAKETQYF
D gene: TRBD2; clone size: NA; V gene: TRBV19; J gene: TRBJ2-1; CDR3 DNA: TGTGCCAGTAGTTCCCGGGGGGGGGCTTACAATGAGCAGTTCTTC; CDR3 protein: CASSSRGGAYNEQFF
D gene: NA; clone size: once; V gene: TRBV27; J gene: TRBJ1-6; CDR3 DNA: TGTGCCAGCAGTTTATCGCAGGGTGGGAATTCACCCCTCCACTTT; CDR3 protein: CASSLSQGGNSPLHF
D gene: NA; clone size: NA; V gene: TRBV7-3; J gene: TRBJ2-7; CDR3 DNA: TGTGCCAGCAGGGCCTCCTCGTTGGGAGCCTACGAGCAGTACTTC; CDR3 protein: CASRASSLGAYEQYF
D gene: NA; clone size: NA; V gene: TRBV5-1; J gene: TRBJ2-7; CDR3 DNA: TGCGCCAGCAGCTTGGACTTTGCCGGGGACAACGAGCAGTACTTC; CDR3 protein: CASSLDFAGDNEQYF
D gene: TRBD1; clone size: NA; V gene: TRBV29-1; J gene: TRBJ2-3; CDR3 DNA: TGCAGCGTCTATGGACAGGGTGTGACAGATACGCAGTATTTT; CDR3 protein: CSVYGQGVTDTQYF
D gene: NA; clone size: NA; V gene: TRBV7-8; J gene: TRBJ1-2; CDR3 DNA: TGTGCCAGCAGCTTACCCAGGAGGGCCCTCACGGGGTTCGGCGGCTACACCTTC; CDR3 protein: CASSLPRRALTGFGGYTF
D gene: NA; clone size: few; V gene: TRBV7-3; J gene: TRBJ2-1; CDR3 DNA: TGTGCCAGCAGCCTCAGCGGGTCCGCTAGGGATGAGCAGTTCTTC; CDR3 protein: CASSLSGSARDEQFF